A selection of T cell receptor beta chains follows, all from one sample in a study of cytomegalovirus exposure and HLA in healthy donors. Measured with immunoSEQ multiplex PCR; TCRdb has only the in-frame clones, and not every one. The data show 90,000 to 130,000 clones, about 70% seen once. The sample taken for sequencing was PBMCs. These receptors were obtained from a man aged 25-40 years in good health and CMV-seropositive. Each CDR3 is given with its conserved first and last residue. A D gene is named only where the DNA matches it firmly. Rows may omit the clone size; those that give it use once, few, many or a size class.

d_call: TRBD1
j_call: TRBJ2-7
clone_size: -
v_call: TRBV9
cdr3_nt: TGTGCCAGCAGCGTAGAGGGACAGGGGTCCTACGAGCAGTACTTC
cdr3_aa: CASSVEGQGSYEQYF

d_call: -
j_call: TRBJ2-2
clone_size: -
v_call: TRBV9
cdr3_nt: TGTGCCAGCAGCCCCGGGGGCGGGGAGCTGTTTTTT
cdr3_aa: CASSPGGGELFF

d_call: TRBD1
j_call: TRBJ1-1
clone_size: once
v_call: TRBV4-2
cdr3_nt: TGTGCCAGCAGCCAAGAAGAAGGGGGCGTCTCTGACACTGAAGCTTTCTTT
cdr3_aa: CASSQEEGGVSDTEAFF

d_call: TRBD1
j_call: TRBJ1-5
clone_size: -
v_call: TRBV28
cdr3_nt: TGTGCCAGCAGTTTAACAGGGGTGATTCAGCCCCAGCATTTT
cdr3_aa: CASSLTGVIQPQHF

d_call: TRBD1
j_call: TRBJ1-4
clone_size: -
v_call: TRBV23-1
cdr3_nt: TGCGCCAGCAGTCACGACAGGGCCGATGAAAAACTGTTTTTT
cdr3_aa: CASSHDRADEKLFF

d_call: -
j_call: TRBJ2-3
clone_size: once
v_call: TRBV30
cdr3_nt: TGTGCCTGGAGTGTAGGGCAGGACATCACAGATACGCAGTATTTT
cdr3_aa: CAWSVGQDITDTQYF

d_call: TRBD1
j_call: TRBJ2-7
clone_size: few
v_call: TRBV30
cdr3_nt: TGTGCCTGGAGCCAGACAGGGGCCTACGAGCAGTACTTC
cdr3_aa: CAWSQTGAYEQYF

d_call: -
j_call: TRBJ1-2
clone_size: -
v_call: TRBV11-2
cdr3_nt: TGTGCCAGCAGCTTACGCAGGGGTGACTATGGCTACACCTTC
cdr3_aa: CASSLRRGDYGYTF

d_call: -
j_call: TRBJ1-4
clone_size: -
v_call: TRBV6-1
cdr3_nt: TGTGCCAGCAGTGAACGAACGGACACCTACAACTCGCCAGGGGAAAAACTGTTTTTT
cdr3_aa: CASSERTDTYNSPGEKLFF

d_call: -
j_call: TRBJ2-7
clone_size: once
v_call: TRBV2
cdr3_nt: TGTGCCAGCAGTGAAGCTGCAGGGCTTACCTACGAGCAGTACTTC
cdr3_aa: CASSEAAGLTYEQYF

d_call: -
j_call: TRBJ1-1
clone_size: -
v_call: TRBV4-1
cdr3_nt: TGCGCCAGCAGCCAAGAAGGTTCCCTCGGGACTGAAGCTTTCTTT
cdr3_aa: CASSQEGSLGTEAFF

d_call: TRBD2
j_call: TRBJ2-3
clone_size: -
v_call: TRBV11-3
cdr3_nt: TGTGCCAGCAGCGCTGGGACTAGCGGGTCCACAGATACGCAGTATTTT
cdr3_aa: CASSAGTSGSTDTQYF

d_call: -
j_call: TRBJ2-7
clone_size: -
v_call: TRBV4-2
cdr3_nt: TGTGCCAGCAGCCAAGACGGACTCTCCTACGAGCAGTACTTC
cdr3_aa: CASSQDGLSYEQYF

d_call: TRBD1
j_call: TRBJ2-7
clone_size: -
v_call: TRBV27
cdr3_nt: TGTGCCAGCAGCTCGGGACAGGGGGCCTACGAGCAGTACTTC
cdr3_aa: CASSSGQGAYEQYF

d_call: TRBD2
j_call: TRBJ2-7
clone_size: -
v_call: TRBV5-4
cdr3_nt: TGTGCCAGCAGTGAACTAGCGGGGACTACTCCCTACGAGCAGTACTTC
cdr3_aa: CASSELAGTTPYEQYF

d_call: -
j_call: TRBJ2-2
clone_size: -
v_call: TRBV10-1
cdr3_nt: TGCGCCAGCCCCCCGGGGGAGCTGTTTTTT
cdr3_aa: CASPPGELFF

d_call: -
j_call: TRBJ1-1
clone_size: few
v_call: TRBV6-4
cdr3_nt: TGTGCCAGCAGTAGGACAGAAGGGAACACTGAAGCTTTCTTT
cdr3_aa: CASSRTEGNTEAFF

d_call: -
j_call: TRBJ1-1
clone_size: -
v_call: TRBV11-2
cdr3_nt: TGTGCCAGCAGCTTAGAACGGGTGAACACTGAAGCTTTCTTT
cdr3_aa: CASSLERVNTEAFF

d_call: -
j_call: TRBJ1-6
clone_size: -
v_call: TRBV6-1
cdr3_nt: TGTGCCAGCAGTGAGAGGGTAGGGAGTAATTCACCCCTCCACTTT
cdr3_aa: CASSERVGSNSPLHF

d_call: TRBD2
j_call: TRBJ2-1
clone_size: -
v_call: TRBV2
cdr3_nt: TGTGCCAGCAGGGACACTAGCGGTGGCCTCCATGAGCAGTTCTTC
cdr3_aa: CASRDTSGGLHEQFF

d_call: TRBD1
j_call: TRBJ1-2
clone_size: few
v_call: TRBV6-5
cdr3_nt: TGTGCCAGCAGTGCGACAGGGGGCGTCTATGGCTACACCTTC
cdr3_aa: CASSATGGVYGYTF

d_call: TRBD1
j_call: TRBJ2-1
clone_size: -
v_call: TRBV12-5
cdr3_nt: TGTGCTAGTGGTTTGGTACAGGGACAGGATTACAATGAGCAGTTCTTC
cdr3_aa: CASGLVQGQDYNEQFF

d_call: TRBD1
j_call: TRBJ1-3
clone_size: -
v_call: TRBV2
cdr3_nt: TGTGCCAGCAGTATAATACAGGGGATTGGAAACACCATATATTTT
cdr3_aa: CASSIIQGIGNTIYF

d_call: TRBD2
j_call: TRBJ2-2
clone_size: -
v_call: TRBV7-2
cdr3_nt: TGTGCCAGCAGCCCTCGGACTAGGGCCACCGGGGAGCTGTTTTTT
cdr3_aa: CASSPRTRATGELFF

d_call: TRBD2
j_call: TRBJ2-3
clone_size: -
v_call: TRBV7-2
cdr3_nt: TGTGCCAGCAGCGACCGACTAGCGGGGGCCACAGATACGCAGTATTTT
cdr3_aa: CASSDRLAGATDTQYF

d_call: -
j_call: TRBJ1-1
clone_size: -
v_call: TRBV4-3
cdr3_nt: TGCGCCAGCAGCCAAGCAAGGGGCACTGAAGCTTTCTTT
cdr3_aa: CASSQARGTEAFF

d_call: -
j_call: TRBJ1-4
clone_size: -
v_call: TRBV7-8
cdr3_nt: TGTGCCAGCAGGCTAGGCCGTAATGAAAAACTGTTTTTT
cdr3_aa: CASRLGRNEKLFF

d_call: -
j_call: TRBJ2-1
clone_size: -
v_call: TRBV29-1
cdr3_nt: TGCAGCGTTGATACACAGGTATACAATGAGCAGTTCTTC
cdr3_aa: CSVDTQVYNEQFF